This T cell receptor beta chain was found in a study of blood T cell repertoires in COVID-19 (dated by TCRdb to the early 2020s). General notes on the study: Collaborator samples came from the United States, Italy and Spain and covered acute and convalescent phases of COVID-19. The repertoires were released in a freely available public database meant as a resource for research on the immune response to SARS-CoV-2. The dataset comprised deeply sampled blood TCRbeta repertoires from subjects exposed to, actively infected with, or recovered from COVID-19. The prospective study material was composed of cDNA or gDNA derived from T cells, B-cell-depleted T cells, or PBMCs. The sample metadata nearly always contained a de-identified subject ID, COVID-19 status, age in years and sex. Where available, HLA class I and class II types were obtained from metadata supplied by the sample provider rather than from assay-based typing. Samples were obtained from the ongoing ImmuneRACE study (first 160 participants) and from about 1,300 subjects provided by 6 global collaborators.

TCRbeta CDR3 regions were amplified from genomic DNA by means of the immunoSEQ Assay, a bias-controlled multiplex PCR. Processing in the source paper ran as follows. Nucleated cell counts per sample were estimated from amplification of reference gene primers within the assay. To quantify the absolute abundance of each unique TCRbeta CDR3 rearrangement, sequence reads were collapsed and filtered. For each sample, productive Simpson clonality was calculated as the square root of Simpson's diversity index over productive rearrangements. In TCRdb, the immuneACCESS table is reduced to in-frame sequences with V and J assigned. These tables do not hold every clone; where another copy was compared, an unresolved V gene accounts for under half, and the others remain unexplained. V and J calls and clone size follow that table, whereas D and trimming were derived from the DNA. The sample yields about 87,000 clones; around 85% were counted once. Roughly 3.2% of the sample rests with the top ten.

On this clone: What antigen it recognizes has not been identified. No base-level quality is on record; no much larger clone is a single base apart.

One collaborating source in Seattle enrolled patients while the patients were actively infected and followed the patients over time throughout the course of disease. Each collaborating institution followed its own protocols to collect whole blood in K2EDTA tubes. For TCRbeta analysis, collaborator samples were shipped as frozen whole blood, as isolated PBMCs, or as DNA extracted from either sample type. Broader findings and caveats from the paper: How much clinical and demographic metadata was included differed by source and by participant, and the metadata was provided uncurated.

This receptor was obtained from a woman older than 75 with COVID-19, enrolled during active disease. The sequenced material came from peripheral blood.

Here the CDR3 is given as CASSVDFRTGGDEQFF. The nucleotide sequence reads as follows: TGTGCCAGCAGCGTAGATTTTCGGACAGGAGGGGATGAGCAGTTCTTC. Recombination connected TRBV9 to TRBJ2-1, with TRBD1 perhaps the D gene, on 7 matching bases. A distance of 18 bases separates the germline ends of V and J, which lose 0 bases and 8 bases respectively. The CDR3 sequence holds 16 residues, the cysteine and phenylalanine included. Only the CDR3 DNA stays, 48 bases, in frame from base 1. Per the germline V gene, SGDLS is the CDR1 and YYNGEE is the CDR2.